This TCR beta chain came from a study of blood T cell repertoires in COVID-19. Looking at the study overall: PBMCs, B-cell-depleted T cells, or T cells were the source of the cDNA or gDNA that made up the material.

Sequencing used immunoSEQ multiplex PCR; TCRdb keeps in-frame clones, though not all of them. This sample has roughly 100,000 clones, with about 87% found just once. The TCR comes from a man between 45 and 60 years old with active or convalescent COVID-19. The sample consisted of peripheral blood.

The CDR3 DNA reads as TGTGCCAGCTCACCGGTCCGCCAGAACAATGAGCAGTTCTTC. Its protein is CASSPVRQNNEQFF. The chain combines TRBV18 with TRBJ2-1; no reliable D call. The CDR3 has 14 amino acids. The germline V gene has CDR1 KGHSH and CDR2 LQKENI. V lost 3 bases and J lost 5, with 11 bases in between.